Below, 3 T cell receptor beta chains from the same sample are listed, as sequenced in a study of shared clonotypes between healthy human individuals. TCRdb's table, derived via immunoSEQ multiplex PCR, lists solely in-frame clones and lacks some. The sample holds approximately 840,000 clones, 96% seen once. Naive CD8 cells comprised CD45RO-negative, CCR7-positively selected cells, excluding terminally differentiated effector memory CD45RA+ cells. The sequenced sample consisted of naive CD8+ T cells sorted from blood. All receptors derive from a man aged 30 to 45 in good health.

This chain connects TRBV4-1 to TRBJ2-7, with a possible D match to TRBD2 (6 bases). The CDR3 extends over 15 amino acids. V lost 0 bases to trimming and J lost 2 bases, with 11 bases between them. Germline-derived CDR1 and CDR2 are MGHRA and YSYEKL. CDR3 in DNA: TGCGCCAGCAGCCAAGAGGCGGGATTAACCTACGAGCAGTACTTC. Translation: CASSQEAGLTYEQYF.

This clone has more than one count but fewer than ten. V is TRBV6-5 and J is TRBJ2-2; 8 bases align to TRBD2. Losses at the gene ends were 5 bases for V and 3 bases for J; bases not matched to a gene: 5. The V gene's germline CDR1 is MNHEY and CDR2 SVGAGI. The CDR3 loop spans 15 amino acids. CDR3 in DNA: TGTGCCAGCAGTAACCCGCGGGGGGACACCGGGGAGCTGTTTTTT. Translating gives CASSNPRGDTGELFF.

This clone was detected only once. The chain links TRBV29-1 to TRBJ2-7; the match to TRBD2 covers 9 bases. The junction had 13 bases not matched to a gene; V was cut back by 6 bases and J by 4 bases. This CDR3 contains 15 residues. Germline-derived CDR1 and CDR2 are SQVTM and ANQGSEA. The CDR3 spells CSVAGATSGNYEQYF. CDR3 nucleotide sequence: TGCAGCGTCGCGGGGGCGACTAGCGGAAATTACGAGCAGTACTTC.